This note documents a single T cell receptor beta chain sequence. These data originate in a study of Ad26.COV2.S vaccination and SARS-CoV-2 variants. CDR1 MNHEY and CDR2 SMNVEV come from the germline V gene (reference sequence). The CDR3 runs to 15 residues. V was trimmed by 6 bases and J by 1 base, leaving 15 bases between them. The treatment: approximately 18 received Ad26.COV2.S at low or high dose, single or two shots; about 5 received placebo; per-sample allocation not given. It was on day 63 after the first vaccine or placebo injection that samples were taken. Boston supplied an adult donor aged 18-55 years. TCRdb's copy holds only in-frame clones and misses some; the assay was immunoSEQ multiplex PCR. The data hold hundreds of thousands of clones, with roughly 90% observed a single time.

The chain uses TRBV27 and TRBJ1-1, with D possibly being TRBD1 (5 bases). Specimen: peripheral blood, collected in a trial of Ad26.COV2.S vaccine versus placebo. This clonotype was obtained from a person aged 18 to 65 who received the Ad26.COV2.S COVID-19 vaccine or a placebo. The CDR3 is CASRASRGSNTEAFF. For the CDR3, the DNA is TGTGCCAGCAGGGCCAGTAGGGGATCGAACACTGAAGCTTTCTTT.